This T cell receptor (beta chain) originates from a study of blood T cell repertoires in COVID-19. Repertoires were generated with immunoSEQ multiplex PCR, while TCRdb's copy carries only in-frame clones and drops some. There are roughly 250,000 clones in the sample; roughly 85% occur only once, and 1.9% lies in the top ten. The length of the CDR3 is 13 residues. Germline assignment: CDR1 MDHEN and CDR2 SYDVKM. V lost 2 bases and J lost 12, with 17 bases in between. Participant ages covered about 18 to 90 years across approximately 25 US areas. Participants had their cohort set by participant-reported clinical history.

Sequenced sample: PBMCs or T cells enriched from blood (not recorded which). The clonotype originates from a woman aged 45-65 years who had recovered from COVID-19. The chain employs TRBV28 and TRBJ2-7, with D perhaps matching TRBD1 (5 bases). The CDR3 loop reads CASSLVGPTGWYF. DNA of the CDR3: TGTGCCAGCAGTTTAGTGGGGCCCACCGGTTGGTACTTC.